Below, 30 T cell receptor beta chains from the same sample are listed, as sequenced in a study of OX40 agonist ivuxolimab in advanced cancers. Clones were read by immunoSEQ multiplex PCR, and TCRdb kept only the in-frame ones, dropping some. The table shows around 93,000 clones, with around nine tenths occurring only once. Here the sequenced sample was CD4+ or CD8+ T cells sorted from blood, taken in a trial of the OX40 agonist ivuxolimab. The origin of the receptors is an adult with an advanced solid tumor such as melanoma, head and neck, liver or kidney cancer.

The sample holds one count of this clone. The gene calls are TRBV5-6 and TRBJ2-5, with TRBD1 identical over 11 bases. After removal of 4 bases from V and 1 base from J, the junction contained 6 bases not matched to a gene. CDR1 and CDR2 (germline): SGHDT, YYEEEE. The CDR3 consists of 16 residues. Here the CDR3 reads CASSLGGQGVQETQYF. In nucleotides, the CDR3 is TGTGCCAGCAGCCTGGGGGGACAGGGGGTCCAAGAGACCCAGTACTTC.

This clone was counted a single time. The chain has TRBV5-1 and TRBJ1-2, with D unresolved. The CDR3 runs to 13 residues. Germline CDR1 and CDR2: SGHRS and YFSETQ. The V end lost 2 bases, the J end lost 7 bases, and 12 bases lay between the germline ends. The CDR3 DNA follows: TGCGCCAGCAGCTTCTGGGGATTGGGTGGCTACACCTTC. Amino acids: CASSFWGLGGYTF.

This chain links TRBV7-2 with TRBJ1-1; D not resolved. V was cut by 1 base and J by 1 base, with 10 bases left in between. The CDR3 sequence is 15 residues long. The V gene's germline CDR1 is SGHTA and CDR2 FQGNSA. In DNA form, the CDR3 reads TGTGCCAGCAGCTTAGAAGTGCGGGCGAACACTGAAGCTTTCTTT. Protein: CASSLEVRANTEAFF.

Worth noting for this clone: A junction end diverges from the germline sequence, so it may reflect a read error. The CDR3 spells CASSSVASGVETQYF. DNA of the CDR3: TGTGCTAGCAGCTCCGTGGCTAGCGGGGTAGAGACCCAGTACTTC. The chain employs TRBV7-7 and TRBJ2-5, with TRBD2 matching over 9 bases. Germline lookup yields CDR1 SSHAT and CDR2 FNYEAQ (reference sequence). The CDR3 runs to 15 residues.

The rearrangement uses TRBV20-1 and TRBJ2-1, with D possibly being TRBD1 (6 bases). In germline, CDR1 is DFQATT, CDR2 SNEGSKA (reference sequence). Trimming removed 3 bases from V and 12 bases from J, with 12 bases in between. The length of the CDR3 is 11 residues. This CDR3 reads CSASQGFGQFF. CDR3 DNA sequence: TGCAGTGCTAGCCAGGGGTTTGGGCAGTTCTTC.

The V and J genes are TRBV6-9 and TRBJ2-1; 7 positions match TRBD2. J gave up 10 bases and V 9 bases, and 9 bases lay outside the gene matches. Germline V gene lookup returns CDR1 MNHGY and CDR2 SVAAGI. The CDR3 runs 12 residues. CDR3 loop: CASVEAGKEQFF. CDR3 sequence (DNA): TGTGCCAGTGTGGAAGCGGGGAAGGAGCAGTTCTTC.

V gene TRBV7-6 combines with J gene TRBJ1-1; D unresolved. V lost 1 base and J 1 base, leaving 7 bases between the germline ends. This CDR3 is built from 14 residues. Germline V gene sequence: CDR1 SGHVS, CDR2 FNYEAQ. The CDR3: CASSLGNGNTEAFF. In DNA, the CDR3 is TGTGCCAGCAGCTTAGGTAACGGGAACACTGAAGCTTTCTTT.

This CDR3 is CASRASGSAYEQYF. CDR3 coding DNA: TGTGCCAGCAGAGCTAGCGGGAGCGCCTACGAGCAGTACTTC. V usage is TRBV2 and J usage is TRBJ2-7, with 10 bases aligning to TRBD2. The V and J ends lost 6 bases and 2 bases, in that order; junction bases with no gene match: 4. The CDR3 is 14 residues long. Germline CDR1 is SNHLY and CDR2 is FYNNEI.

V and J are TRBV2 and TRBJ1-6, with 7 bases aligning to TRBD1. The CDR3 sequence is 14 residues long. Trimming removed 10 bases from V and 6 bases from J; junction bases left unmatched: 9. Germline V lookup: CDR1 SNHLY, CDR2 FYNNEI. The CDR3 region has the DNA TGTGCCACGACTGGGGACAGCGTTAATTCACCCCTCCACTTT. Translating it yields CATTGDSVNSPLHF.

V usage is TRBV10-1 and J usage is TRBJ1-1; TRBD1 is a possible D gene (6 bases). V lost 8 bases, J lost 4 bases, and 14 bases lay in between. This CDR3 region has 13 residues. Germline values: CDR1 WNHNN, CDR2 SYGVQD (reference sequence). CDR3: CASAQGRSTEAFF. CDR3 in DNA: TGCGCCAGCGCACAGGGCCGAAGCACTGAAGCTTTCTTT.

This clone has more than one count but fewer than ten. This chain connects TRBV19 to TRBJ1-2, with D tentatively TRBD1 (5 bases). This CDR3 contains 12 residues. Germline-derived CDR1 and CDR2 are LNHDA and SQIVND (reference sequence). Between the trimmed V and J ends, which lost 3 bases and 8 bases, there was a span of 10 bases. This CDR3 reads CASSMGLWGYTF. The CDR3 nucleotides are TGTGCCAGTAGTATGGGGCTCTGGGGCTACACCTTC.

This chain uses TRBV6-5 with TRBJ2-7, with 11 bases that match TRBD1. Germline values: CDR1 MNHEY, CDR2 SVGAGI. The CDR3 contains 15 residues. Losses at the gene ends were 6 bases for V and 0 bases for J; bases not matched to a gene: 4. For the CDR3, the DNA is TGTGCCAGCAGCCCCGGGACAGGGGGCTCCTACGAGCAGTACTTC. This gives the protein CASSPGTGGSYEQYF.

The genes are TRBV30 and TRBJ1-4, with TRBD1 as a possible D gene (6 bases). Trimming stripped 4 bases from V and 6 bases from J, with 12 bases between. This CDR3 is 13 amino acids long. Germline V gene sequence: CDR1 GTSNPN, CDR2 SVGIG (reference sequence). CDR3 residues: CAWTTDSDEKLFF. The CDR3, as DNA: TGTGCCTGGACCACGGACAGTGATGAAAAACTGTTTTTT.

This rearrangement joins TRBV5-8 to TRBJ2-5; 8 bases agree with TRBD1. Trimming cost V 1 base and J 4 bases; bases outside gene matches: 9. Germline V lookup: CDR1 SGHTS, CDR2 YDEGEE. This CDR3 is 16 amino acids long. CDR3 nucleotide sequence: TGTGCCAGCAGCTTGCGACAGGGGAGCTTCTTAGAGACCCAGTACTTC. Its protein is CASSLRQGSFLETQYF.

This chain connects TRBV30 to TRBJ2-7, with D maybe TRBD2 (6 bases). This CDR3 comprises 14 residues. The V end was cut by 4 bases, the J end by 2 bases, with 15 bases between. Germline V gives CDR1 GTSNPN, CDR2 SVGIG (reference sequence). CDR3 amino acids: CAWNEGLAPYEQYF. The CDR3 region has the DNA TGTGCCTGGAATGAGGGACTGGCTCCCTACGAGCAGTACTTC.

The V gene is TRBV4-3, the J gene TRBJ2-3; 10 positions agree with TRBD2. V gave up 1 base and J gave up 0 bases; unmatched junction bases: 7. Germline V gene data show CDR1 as LGHNA and CDR2 as YSLEER. This CDR3 is built from 18 residues. The CDR3 DNA is TGCGCCAGCAGCCAAGCCCTTAGCGGGAGGCCAAGCACAGATACGCAGTATTTT. Protein sequence: CASSQALSGRPSTDTQYF.

The chain combines TRBV7-2 with TRBJ1-1; 9 positions match TRBD1. V shed 5 bases and J 6 bases; nucleotides not matched to a gene: 7. This CDR3 has 14 amino acids. Germline lookup yields CDR1 SGHTA and CDR2 FQGNSA. CDR3: CASSPGQGRAEAFF. The CDR3 coding sequence is TGTGCCAGCAGCCCCGGACAGGGGAGGGCTGAAGCTTTCTTT.

This chain connects TRBV27 to TRBJ1-2; 11 bases map to TRBD1. V was clipped by 4 bases and J by 5 bases; unmatched bases: 6. The germline V gene encodes CDR1 MNHEY and CDR2 SMNVEV (reference sequence). The CDR3 spans 15 residues. The DNA for the CDR3 is TGTGCCAGCAGTTCCCTTGGACAGGGGGCATATGGCTACACCTTC. Its translation is CASSSLGQGAYGYTF.

V usage is TRBV5-4 and J usage is TRBJ1-2; 10 bases are shared with TRBD1. Germline V lookup: CDR1 SGHNT, CDR2 YYREEE (reference sequence). V lost 3 bases and J lost 8; bases outside the gene matches: 10. There are 15 residues in the CDR3. The CDR3 loop reads CASSSGDRGKGGYTF. As DNA, the CDR3 is TGTGCCAGCAGCTCCGGGGACAGGGGAAAGGGGGGCTACACCTTC.

This chain links TRBV19 with TRBJ1-1; D gene uncertain. V was shortened by 7 bases and J by 4 bases, with 16 bases between the two germline ends. CDR1 and CDR2 from the germline V gene are LNHDA and SQIVND (reference sequence). This CDR3 has 14 amino acids. This CDR3 is CASIRGRLGTEAFF. DNA for the CDR3: TGTGCCAGTATCCGAGGGAGGCTCGGCACTGAAGCTTTCTTT.

The rearrangement uses TRBV6-1 and TRBJ1-4, with D maybe TRBD1 (6 bases). This CDR3 has 15 amino acids. V dropped 7 bases and J dropped 8 bases, with 20 bases sitting between them. CDR1 is MNHNS, CDR2 SASEGT, per germline. DNA for the CDR3: TGTGCCAGCACCAAAACGGGGGGACAAGGGGAAAAACTGTTTTTT. Translation: CASTKTGGQGEKLFF.

The CDR3: CASSTGLAGDTDTQYF. The CDR3 DNA follows: TGTGCCAGCAGCACGGGACTAGCGGGGGACACAGATACGCAGTATTTT. The chain employs TRBV5-8 and TRBJ2-3; 14 bases fit TRBD2. V was clipped by 4 bases and J by 2 bases; unmatched bases: 3. CDR1 and CDR2 (germline): SGHTS, YDEGEE. The CDR3 spans 16 residues.

This clone was seen a handful of times. The CDR3 sequence: CASSQDGASGRAGETQYF. CDR3 bases: TGCGCCAGCAGCCAAGATGGGGCTAGCGGGAGGGCCGGGGAGACCCAGTACTTC. The rearrangement uses TRBV4-3 and TRBJ2-5, with TRBD2 matching over 12 bases. The germline gives CDR1 LGHNA, CDR2 YSLEER. V shed 0 bases and J 5 bases; nucleotides not matched to a gene: 10. The CDR3 spans 18 residues.

The CDR3 loop reads CASSHPQGVTGELFF. The CDR3 DNA follows: TGTGCCAGCAGCCATCCGCAGGGGGTGACCGGGGAGCTGTTTTTT. The chain links TRBV11-2 to TRBJ2-2, with 7 bases matching TRBD1. CDR3 length: 15 amino acids. The ends lost 5 bases at V and 5 bases at J; junction bases unmatched: 8. The germline CDR1 and CDR2 sequences are SGHAT and FQNNGV.

V and J are TRBV6-5 and TRBJ2-7; TRBD2 might be the D (7 bases). Germline V lookup: CDR1 MNHEY, CDR2 SVGAGI. V dropped 6 bases and J dropped 0 bases, with 15 bases sitting between them. This CDR3 contains 15 residues. The CDR3 spells CASSYRGGDSYEQYF. CDR3 in DNA: TGTGCCAGCAGCTACAGAGGGGGGGACTCCTACGAGCAGTACTTC.

This clone was counted a single time. The rearrangement joins TRBV19 to TRBJ1-2; maybe TRBD1 (5 bases). The CDR3 length is 17 residues. Germline V CDR1 and CDR2: LNHDA, SQIVND (reference sequence). V was cut by 6 bases and J by 0 bases, with 20 bases left in between. CDR3 nucleotide sequence: TGTGCCAGTAGCGTCCCCCGATCGGACACTCCTAACTATGGCTACACCTTC. Translated: CASSVPRSDTPNYGYTF.

V gene TRBV6-5 combines with J gene TRBJ2-7, with 7 bases that match TRBD2. The CDR3 is 15 amino acids. Germline V gene lookup returns CDR1 MNHEY and CDR2 SVGAGI. V was pared by 7 bases and J by 3 bases, with 12 bases of the junction left unmatched. CDR3 in DNA: TGTGCCAGCAATGCTGAACTAGCGAGTTACTACGAGCAGTACTTC. It specifies CASNAELASYYEQYF.

This chain uses TRBV14 with TRBJ1-1; TRBD1 aligns across 8 bases. The CDR3 contains 15 residues. Per germline, CDR1 SGHDN and CDR2 FVKESK. V lost 4 bases, J lost 4 bases, and 8 bases stayed unmatched. The CDR3 nucleotides are TGTGCCAGCAGCCGTTCAGGGGGCACGGGCACTGAAGCTTTCTTT. Its protein is CASSRSGGTGTEAFF.

The V gene is TRBV5-4, the J gene TRBJ2-7, with TRBD2 matching 7 bases. Germline CDR1 and CDR2: SGHNT and YYREEE (reference sequence). J was trimmed by 4 bases and V by 4 bases; bases with no gene match: 11. CDR3 length: 15 amino acids. The CDR3 is CASSVSSSGIYEQYF. In DNA, the CDR3 is TGTGCCAGCAGCGTATCGTCCAGCGGGATTTACGAGCAGTACTTC.

The gene calls are TRBV6-5 and TRBJ2-2, with 9 bases identical to TRBD2. J was trimmed by 2 bases and V by 4 bases; bases with no gene match: 2. The CDR3 runs 15 residues. CDR1 MNHEY and CDR2 SVGAGI come from the germline V gene. DNA of the CDR3: TGTGCCAGCAGTTTAGCGGGGGTTAACACCGGGGAGCTGTTTTTT. Its translation: CASSLAGVNTGELFF.